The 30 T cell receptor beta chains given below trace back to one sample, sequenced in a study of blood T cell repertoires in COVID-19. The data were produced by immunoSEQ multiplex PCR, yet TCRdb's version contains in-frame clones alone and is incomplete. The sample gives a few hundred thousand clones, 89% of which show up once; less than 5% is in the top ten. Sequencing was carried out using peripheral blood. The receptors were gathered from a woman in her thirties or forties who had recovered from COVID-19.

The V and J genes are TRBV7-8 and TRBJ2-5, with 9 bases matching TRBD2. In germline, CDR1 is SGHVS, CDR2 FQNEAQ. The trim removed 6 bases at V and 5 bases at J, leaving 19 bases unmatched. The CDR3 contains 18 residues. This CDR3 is CASSYRRFPSGIGETQYF. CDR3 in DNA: TGTGCCAGCAGTTATAGGAGGTTCCCTAGCGGGATCGGGGAGACCCAGTACTTC.

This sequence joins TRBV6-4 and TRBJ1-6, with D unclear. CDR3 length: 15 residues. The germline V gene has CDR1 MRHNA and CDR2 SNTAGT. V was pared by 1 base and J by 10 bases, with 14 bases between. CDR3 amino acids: CASSDLGGSDSPLHF. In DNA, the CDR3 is TGTGCCAGCAGTGACTTGGGTGGCAGCGACTCACCCCTCCACTTT.

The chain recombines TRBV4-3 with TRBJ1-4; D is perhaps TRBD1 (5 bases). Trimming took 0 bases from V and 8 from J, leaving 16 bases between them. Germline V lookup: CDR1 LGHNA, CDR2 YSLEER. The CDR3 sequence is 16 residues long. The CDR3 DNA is TGCGCCAGCAGCCAAGAAATCTCGGGGGGAGGCGAAAAACTGTTTTTT. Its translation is CASSQEISGGGEKLFF.

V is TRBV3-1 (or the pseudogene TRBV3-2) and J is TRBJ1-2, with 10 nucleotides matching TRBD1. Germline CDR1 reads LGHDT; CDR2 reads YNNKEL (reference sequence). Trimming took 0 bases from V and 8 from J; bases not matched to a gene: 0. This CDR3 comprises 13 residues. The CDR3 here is CASSQEGQGGYTF. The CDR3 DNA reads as TGTGCCAGCAGCCAAGAGGGACAGGGGGGCTACACCTTC.

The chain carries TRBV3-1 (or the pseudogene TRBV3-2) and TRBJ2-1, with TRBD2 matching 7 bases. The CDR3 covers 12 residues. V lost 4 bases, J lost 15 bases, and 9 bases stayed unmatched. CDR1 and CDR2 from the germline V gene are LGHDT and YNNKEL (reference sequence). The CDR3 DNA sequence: TGTGCCAGCAGCCGAAATGGACTAGATCCGTTCTTC. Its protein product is CASSRNGLDPFF.

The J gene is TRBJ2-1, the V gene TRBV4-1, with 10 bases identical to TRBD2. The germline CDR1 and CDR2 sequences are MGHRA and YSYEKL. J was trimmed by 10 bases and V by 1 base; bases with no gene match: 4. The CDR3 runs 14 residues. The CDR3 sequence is CASSQGGGLAEQFF. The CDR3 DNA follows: TGCGCCAGCAGCCAAGGGGGGGGACTAGCGGAGCAGTTCTTC.

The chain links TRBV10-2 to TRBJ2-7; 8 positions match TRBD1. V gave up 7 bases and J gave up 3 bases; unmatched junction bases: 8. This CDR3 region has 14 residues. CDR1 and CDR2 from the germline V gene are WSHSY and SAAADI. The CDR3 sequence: CASMGQEIFYEQYF. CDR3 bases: TGCGCCAGCATGGGACAGGAGATTTTCTACGAGCAGTACTTC.

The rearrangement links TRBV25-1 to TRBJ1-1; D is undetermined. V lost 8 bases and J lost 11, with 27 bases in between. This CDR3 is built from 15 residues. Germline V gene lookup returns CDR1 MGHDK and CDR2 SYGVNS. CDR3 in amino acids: CASGRLDGVGGRAFF. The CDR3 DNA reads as TGTGCCAGCGGAAGACTCGATGGGGTGGGAGGTCGGGCTTTCTTT.

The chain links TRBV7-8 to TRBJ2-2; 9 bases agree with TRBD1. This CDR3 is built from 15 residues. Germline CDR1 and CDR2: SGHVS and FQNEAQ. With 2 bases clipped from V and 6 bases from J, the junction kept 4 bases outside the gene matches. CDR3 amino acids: CASSLMDRGSGELFF. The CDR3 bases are TGTGCCAGCAGCTTAATGGACAGGGGTTCCGGGGAGCTGTTTTTT.

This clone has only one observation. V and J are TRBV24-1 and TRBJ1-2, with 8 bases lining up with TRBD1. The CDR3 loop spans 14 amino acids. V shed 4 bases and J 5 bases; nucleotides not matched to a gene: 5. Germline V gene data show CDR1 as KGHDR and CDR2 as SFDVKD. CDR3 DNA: TGTGCCACCAGTGACCCAGGGGGCGGATATGGCTACACCTTC. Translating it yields CATSDPGGGYGYTF.

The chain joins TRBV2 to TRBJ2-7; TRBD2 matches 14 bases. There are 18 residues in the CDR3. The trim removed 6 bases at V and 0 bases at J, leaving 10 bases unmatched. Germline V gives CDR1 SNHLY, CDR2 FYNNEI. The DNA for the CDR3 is TGTGCCAGCAGGCAGGGACTAGCGGGGGCCTTACCCTCCTACGAGCAGTACTTC. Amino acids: CASRQGLAGALPSYEQYF.

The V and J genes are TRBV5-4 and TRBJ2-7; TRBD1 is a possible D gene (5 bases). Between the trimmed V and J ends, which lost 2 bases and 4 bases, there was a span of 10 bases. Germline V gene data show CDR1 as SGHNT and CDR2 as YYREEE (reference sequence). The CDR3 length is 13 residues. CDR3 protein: CASSFMGPYEQYV. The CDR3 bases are TGTGCCAGCAGCTTTATGGGGCCGTACGAGCAGTACGTC.

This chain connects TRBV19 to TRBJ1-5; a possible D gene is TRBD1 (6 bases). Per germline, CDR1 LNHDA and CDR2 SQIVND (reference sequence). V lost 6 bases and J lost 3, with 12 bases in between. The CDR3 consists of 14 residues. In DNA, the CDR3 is TGTGCCAGTAGCCTCAGGGGATACAATCAGCCCCAGCATTTT. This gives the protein CASSLRGYNQPQHF.

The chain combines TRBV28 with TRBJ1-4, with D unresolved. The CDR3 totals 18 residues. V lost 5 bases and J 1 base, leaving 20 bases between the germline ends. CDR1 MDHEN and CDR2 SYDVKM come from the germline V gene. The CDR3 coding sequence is TGTGCCAGCAGTACAATACTCTGGGAGTGGCAAACTAATGAAAAACTGTTTTTT. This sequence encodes CASSTILWEWQTNEKLFF.

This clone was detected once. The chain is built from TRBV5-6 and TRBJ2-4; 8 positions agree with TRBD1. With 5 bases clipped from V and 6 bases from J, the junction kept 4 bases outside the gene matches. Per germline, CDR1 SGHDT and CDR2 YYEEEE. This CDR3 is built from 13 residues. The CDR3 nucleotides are TGTGCCAGCAGGTGGGGGACAGGAAACATTCAGTACTTC. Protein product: CASRWGTGNIQYF.

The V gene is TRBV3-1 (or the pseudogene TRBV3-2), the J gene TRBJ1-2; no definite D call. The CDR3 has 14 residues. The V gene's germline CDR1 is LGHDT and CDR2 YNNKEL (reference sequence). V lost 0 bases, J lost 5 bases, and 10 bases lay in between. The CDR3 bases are TGTGCCAGCAGCCAAGATAGAAGTAGATATGGCTACACCTTC. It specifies CASSQDRSRYGYTF.

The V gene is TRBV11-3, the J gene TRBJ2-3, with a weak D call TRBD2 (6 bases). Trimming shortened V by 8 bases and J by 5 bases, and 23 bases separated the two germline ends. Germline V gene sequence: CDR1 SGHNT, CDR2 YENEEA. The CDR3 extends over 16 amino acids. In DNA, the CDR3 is TGTGCCAGCTGCGGACTGTCGGGAGTGAGCCAAGATACGCAGTATTTT. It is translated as CASCGLSGVSQDTQYF.

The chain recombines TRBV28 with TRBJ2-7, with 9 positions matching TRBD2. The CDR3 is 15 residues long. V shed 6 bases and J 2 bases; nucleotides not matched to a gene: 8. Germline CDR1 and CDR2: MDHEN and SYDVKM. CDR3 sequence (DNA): TGTGCCAGCAGCAGTAGCGGGGGTCCCACCTACGAGCAGTACTTC. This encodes CASSSSGGPTYEQYF.

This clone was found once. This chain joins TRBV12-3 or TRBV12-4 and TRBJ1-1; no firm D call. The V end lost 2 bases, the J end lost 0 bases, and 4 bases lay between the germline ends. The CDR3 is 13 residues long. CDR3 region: CASSLSMNTEAFF. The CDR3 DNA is TGTGCCAGCAGTTTATCAATGAACACTGAAGCTTTCTTT.

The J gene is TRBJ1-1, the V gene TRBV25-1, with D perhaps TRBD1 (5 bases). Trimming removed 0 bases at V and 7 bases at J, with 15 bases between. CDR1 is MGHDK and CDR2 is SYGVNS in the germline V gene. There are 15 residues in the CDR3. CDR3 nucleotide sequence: TGTGCCAGCAGTGAATATCGTCGGGGGGAGGGTGAAGCTTTCTTT. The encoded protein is CASSEYRRGEGEAFF.

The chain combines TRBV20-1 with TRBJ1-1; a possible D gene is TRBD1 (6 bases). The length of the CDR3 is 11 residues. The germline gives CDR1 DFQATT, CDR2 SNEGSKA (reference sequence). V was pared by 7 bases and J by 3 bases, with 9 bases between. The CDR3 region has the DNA TGCAGTGTCGAGGGGGACACTGAAGCTTTCTTT. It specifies CSVEGDTEAFF.

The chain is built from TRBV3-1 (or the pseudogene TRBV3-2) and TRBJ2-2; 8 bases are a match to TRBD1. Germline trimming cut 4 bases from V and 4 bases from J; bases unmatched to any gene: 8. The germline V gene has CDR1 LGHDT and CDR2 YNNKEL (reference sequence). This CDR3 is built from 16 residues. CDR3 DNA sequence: TGTGCCAGCAGCCGAACGGACAGGGAACTCACCGGGGAGCTGTTTTTT. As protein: CASSRTDRELTGELFF.

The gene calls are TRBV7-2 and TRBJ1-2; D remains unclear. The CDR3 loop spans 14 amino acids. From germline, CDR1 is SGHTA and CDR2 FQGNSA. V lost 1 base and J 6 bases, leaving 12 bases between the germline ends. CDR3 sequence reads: CASSLGAALNGYTF. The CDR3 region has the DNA TGTGCCAGCAGCTTAGGGGCAGCCCTGAATGGCTACACCTTC.

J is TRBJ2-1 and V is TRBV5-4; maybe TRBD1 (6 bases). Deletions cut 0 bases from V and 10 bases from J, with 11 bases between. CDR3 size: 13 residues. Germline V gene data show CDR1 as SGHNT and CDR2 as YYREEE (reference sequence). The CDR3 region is CASSLDRDTEQFF. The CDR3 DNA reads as TGTGCCAGCAGCTTGGATCGGGACACGGAGCAGTTCTTC.

The CDR3 is CASSLQHRGGEKLFF. CDR3 nucleotides: TGTGCCAGCAGCTTACAACACAGGGGCGGAGAAAAACTGTTTTTT. The rearrangement uses TRBV7-6 and TRBJ1-4, with 7 bases that match TRBD1. After removal of 2 bases from V and 8 bases from J, the junction contained 8 bases not matched to a gene. This CDR3 spans 15 amino acids. From germline, CDR1 is SGHVS and CDR2 FNYEAQ.

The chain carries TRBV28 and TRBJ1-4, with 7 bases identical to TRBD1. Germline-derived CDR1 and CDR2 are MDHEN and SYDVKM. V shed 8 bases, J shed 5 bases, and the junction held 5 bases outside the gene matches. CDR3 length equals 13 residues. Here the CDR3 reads CASAAGQNEKLFF. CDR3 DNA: TGTGCCAGCGCTGCGGGACAGAATGAAAAACTGTTTTTT.

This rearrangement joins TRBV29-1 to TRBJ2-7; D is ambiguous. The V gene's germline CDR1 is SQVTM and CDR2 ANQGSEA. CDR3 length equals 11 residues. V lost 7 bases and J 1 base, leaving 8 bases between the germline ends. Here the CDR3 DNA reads TGCAGCGCGGCGAGTTCCTACGAGCAGTACTTC. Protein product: CSAASSYEQYF.

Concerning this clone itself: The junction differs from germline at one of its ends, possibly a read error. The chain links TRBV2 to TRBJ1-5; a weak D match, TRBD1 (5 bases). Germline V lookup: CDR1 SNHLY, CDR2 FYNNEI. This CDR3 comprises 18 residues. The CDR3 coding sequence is TGTGCCAGCAGCGAAGGACCATGGACACAAAGGTTGGATCAGCCCCAGCATTTT. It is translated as CASSEGPWTQRLDQPQHF.

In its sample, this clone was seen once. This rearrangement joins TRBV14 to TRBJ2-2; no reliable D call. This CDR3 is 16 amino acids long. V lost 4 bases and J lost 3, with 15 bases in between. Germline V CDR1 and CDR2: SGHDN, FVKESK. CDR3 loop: CASSPKVIADTGELFF. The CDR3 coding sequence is TGTGCCAGCAGCCCTAAGGTAATAGCAGACACCGGGGAGCTGTTTTTT.

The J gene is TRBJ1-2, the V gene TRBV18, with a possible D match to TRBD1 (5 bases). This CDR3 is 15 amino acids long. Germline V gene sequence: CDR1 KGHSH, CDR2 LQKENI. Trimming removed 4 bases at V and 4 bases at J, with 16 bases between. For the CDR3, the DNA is TGTGCCAGCTCACGACGGGGGGATGGTGGCTATGGCTACACCTTC. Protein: CASSRRGDGGYGYTF.